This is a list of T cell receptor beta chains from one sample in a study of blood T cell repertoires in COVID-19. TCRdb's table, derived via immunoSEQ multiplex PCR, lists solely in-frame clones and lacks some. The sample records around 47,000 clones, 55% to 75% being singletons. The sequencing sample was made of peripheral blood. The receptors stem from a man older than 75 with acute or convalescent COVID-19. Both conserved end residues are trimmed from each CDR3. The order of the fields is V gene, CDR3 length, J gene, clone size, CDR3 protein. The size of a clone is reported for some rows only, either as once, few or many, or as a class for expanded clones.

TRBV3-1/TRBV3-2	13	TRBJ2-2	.	ASSLGLAGTGELF
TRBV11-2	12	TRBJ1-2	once	ASSLSDRDYGYT
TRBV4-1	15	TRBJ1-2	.	ASSQETGIITNYGYT
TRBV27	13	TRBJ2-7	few	ASSLLPGRTHEQY
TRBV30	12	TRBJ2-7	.	AWGPTTSGNEQY
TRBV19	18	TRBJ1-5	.	ASSMISGTGRFWGNQPQH
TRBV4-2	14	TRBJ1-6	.	ASSQVGGPNNSPLH
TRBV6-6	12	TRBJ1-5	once	ASRKPDNNQPQH
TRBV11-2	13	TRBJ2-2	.	ASSLDRDRPRGLF
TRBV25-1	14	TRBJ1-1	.	ASSEGLWGVDTEAF
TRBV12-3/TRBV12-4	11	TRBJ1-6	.	ASKAGDNSPLH
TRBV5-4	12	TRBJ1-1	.	ASSMDTGSFEAF
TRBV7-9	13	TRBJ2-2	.	ASSLGREHTGELF
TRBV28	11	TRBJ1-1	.	ASSPPDRGVPF
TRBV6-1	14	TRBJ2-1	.	ASSEALAGDYNEQF
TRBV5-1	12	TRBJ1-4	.	ASAPRSSQEKLF
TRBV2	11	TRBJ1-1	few	ASSTQGNTEAF
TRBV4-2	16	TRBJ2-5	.	ASSPRPTGGGLGETQY
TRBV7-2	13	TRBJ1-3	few	ASSEQFLTGNTIY
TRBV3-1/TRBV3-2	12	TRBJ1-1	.	ASSQFGGKAEAF
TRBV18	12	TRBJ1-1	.	ASSPQGRRTEAF
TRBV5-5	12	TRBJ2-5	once	ASSLAQIQETQY
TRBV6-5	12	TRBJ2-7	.	ASSYGTSRDEQY
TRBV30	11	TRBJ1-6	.	AWGIAPNSPLH
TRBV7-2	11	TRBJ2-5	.	ASSMTAQETQY
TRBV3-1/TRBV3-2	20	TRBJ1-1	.	ASRPWFTGTGGSRRLNTEAF